The present T cell receptor (beta chain) was sequenced within a study of T-cell memory formation after mild COVID-19. This clonotype was found a few times. Its antigen is unknown. Using constant-segment primers, 5'RACE produced TCR alpha and TCR beta cDNA libraries carrying sample barcodes and UMIs. Each CDR3 protein is one row after TCRdb ran MiXCR on the 5' RACE reads. The table records some 280,000 distinct CDR3 sequences, around 15% of them present only once. Study findings and constraints: Mainly in CM and EM were contracting CD4+ clones; CD8+ were in EMRA.

This CDR3 has 15 amino acids. Unmatched junction bases numbered 3, after V lost 5 bases and J lost 3 bases. Germline CDR1 is SGHVS and CDR2 is FNYEAQ. The gene calls are TRBV7-6 and TRBJ2-2, with 10 bases fitting TRBD2. Sequenced sample: PBMCs or a T cell subset sorted from them (not recorded which). This TCR was sampled from a man younger than 35 who had mild COVID-19 (a few samples of this study predate the infection). Cell type and time point are not known. For the CDR3, the DNA is TGTGCCAGCAGCCGGACTAGCGGCGACACCGGGGAGCTGTTTTTT. It translates to CASSRTSGDTGELFF.